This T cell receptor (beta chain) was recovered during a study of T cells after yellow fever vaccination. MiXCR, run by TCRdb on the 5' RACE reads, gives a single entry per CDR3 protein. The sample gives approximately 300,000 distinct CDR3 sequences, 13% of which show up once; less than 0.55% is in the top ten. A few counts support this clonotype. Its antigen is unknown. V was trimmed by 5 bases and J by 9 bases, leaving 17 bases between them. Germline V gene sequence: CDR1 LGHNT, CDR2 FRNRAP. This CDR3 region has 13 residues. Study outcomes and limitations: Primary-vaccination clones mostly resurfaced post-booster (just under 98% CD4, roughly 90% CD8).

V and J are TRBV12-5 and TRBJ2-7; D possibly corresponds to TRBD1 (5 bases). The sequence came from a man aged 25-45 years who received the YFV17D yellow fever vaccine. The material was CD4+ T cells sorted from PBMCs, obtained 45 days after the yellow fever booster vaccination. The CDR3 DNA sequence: TGTGCTAGTGGTAACGAGACAGTCCTGGGGCAGTACTTC. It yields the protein CASGNETVLGQYF.